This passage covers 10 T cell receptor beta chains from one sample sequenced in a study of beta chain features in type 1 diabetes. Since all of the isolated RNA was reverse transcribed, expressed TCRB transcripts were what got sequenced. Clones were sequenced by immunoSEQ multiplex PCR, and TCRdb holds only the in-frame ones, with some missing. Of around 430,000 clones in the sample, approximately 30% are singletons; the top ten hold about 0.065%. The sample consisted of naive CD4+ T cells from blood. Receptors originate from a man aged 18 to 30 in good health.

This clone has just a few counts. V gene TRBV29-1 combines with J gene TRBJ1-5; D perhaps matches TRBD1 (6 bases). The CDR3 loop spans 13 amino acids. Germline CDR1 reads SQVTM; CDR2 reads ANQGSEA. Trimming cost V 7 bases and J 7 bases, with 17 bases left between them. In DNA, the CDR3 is TGCAGCGCCACCGGACAGTTTGGCCAGCCCCAGCATTTT. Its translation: CSATGQFGQPQHF.

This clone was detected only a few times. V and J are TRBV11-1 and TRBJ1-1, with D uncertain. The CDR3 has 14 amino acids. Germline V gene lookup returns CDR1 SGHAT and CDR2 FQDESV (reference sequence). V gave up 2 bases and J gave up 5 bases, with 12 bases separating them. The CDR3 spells CASSLPAGGTEAFF. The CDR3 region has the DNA TGTGCCAGCAGCTTACCCGCTGGTGGGACTGAAGCTTTCTTT. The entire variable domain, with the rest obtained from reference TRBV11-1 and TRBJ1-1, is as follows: EAEVAQSPRYKITEKSQAVAFWCDPISGHATLYWYRQILGQGPELLVQFQDESVVDDSQLPKDRFSAERLKGVDSTLKIQPAELGDSAMYLCASSLPAGGTEAFFGQGTRLTVV.

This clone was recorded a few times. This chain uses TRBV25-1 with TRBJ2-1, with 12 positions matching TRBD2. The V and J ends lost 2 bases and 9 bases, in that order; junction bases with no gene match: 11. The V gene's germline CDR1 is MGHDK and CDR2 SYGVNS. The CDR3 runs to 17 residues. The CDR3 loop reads CASSELRASGRAREQFF. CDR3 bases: TGTGCCAGCAGTGAACTGAGGGCTAGCGGGAGGGCCCGTGAGCAGTTCTTC.

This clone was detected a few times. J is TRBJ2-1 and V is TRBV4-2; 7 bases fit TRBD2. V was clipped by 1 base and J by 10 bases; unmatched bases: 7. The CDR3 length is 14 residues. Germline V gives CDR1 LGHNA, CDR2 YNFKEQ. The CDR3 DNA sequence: TGTGCCAGCAGCCAAGCCCAACGGGAGGCCGAGCAGTTCTTC. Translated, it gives CASSQAQREAEQFF.

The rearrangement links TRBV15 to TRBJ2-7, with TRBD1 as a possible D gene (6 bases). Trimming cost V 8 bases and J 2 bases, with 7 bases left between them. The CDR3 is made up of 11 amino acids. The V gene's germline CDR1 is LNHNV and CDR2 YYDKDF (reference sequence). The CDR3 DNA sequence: TGTGCCACCGCAGGGGCCTACGAGCAGTACTTC. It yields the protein CATAGAYEQYF.

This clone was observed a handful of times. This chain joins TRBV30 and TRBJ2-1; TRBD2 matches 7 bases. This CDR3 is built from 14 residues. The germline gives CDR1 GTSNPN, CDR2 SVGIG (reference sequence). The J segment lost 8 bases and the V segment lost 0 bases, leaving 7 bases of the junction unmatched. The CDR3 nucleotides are TGTGCCTGGAGTGTAGAGGGAGGGCCTTATGAGCAGTTCTTC. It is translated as CAWSVEGGPYEQFF.

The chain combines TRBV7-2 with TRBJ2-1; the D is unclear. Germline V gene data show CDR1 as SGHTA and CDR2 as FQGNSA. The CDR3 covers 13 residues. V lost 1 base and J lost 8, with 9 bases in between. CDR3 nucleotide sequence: TGTGCCAGCAGCTTAGTTGGTGGCGATGAGCAGTTCTTC. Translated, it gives CASSLVGGDEQFF.

DNA of the CDR3: TGTGCCAGCAGGGGGGCCTATGGCTACACCTTC. This gives the protein CASRGAYGYTF. The V and J genes are TRBV25-1 and TRBJ1-2; D possibly corresponds to TRBD1 (6 bases). The germline V gene encodes CDR1 MGHDK and CDR2 SYGVNS. Trimming left V 6 bases short and J 4 bases short, with 6 bases between. This CDR3 spans 11 amino acids.

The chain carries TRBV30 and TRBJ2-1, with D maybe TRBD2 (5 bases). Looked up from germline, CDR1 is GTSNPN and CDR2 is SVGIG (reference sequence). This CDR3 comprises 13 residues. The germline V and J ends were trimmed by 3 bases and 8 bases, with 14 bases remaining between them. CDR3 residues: CAWSKRRLDEQFF. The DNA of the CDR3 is TGTGCCTGGAGCAAGAGGAGGTTGGATGAGCAGTTCTTC.

This CDR3 reads CAWSALLMNTEAFF. The CDR3 DNA is TGTGCCTGGAGTGCGCTACTTATGAACACTGAAGCTTTCTTT. The chain couples TRBV30 to TRBJ1-1; no clear D. Trimming shortened V by 1 base and J by 0 bases, and 9 bases separated the two germline ends. CDR3 length equals 14 residues. Germline V lookup: CDR1 GTSNPN, CDR2 SVGIG (reference sequence).